This T cell receptor (beta chain) was recovered during a study of beta chain features in type 1 diabetes. This clone was found many times. The investigators reverse transcribed all of the isolated RNA, so they sequenced expressed TCRB transcripts. TCRdb's table, derived via immunoSEQ multiplex PCR, lists solely in-frame clones and lacks some. Of 130,000 to 150,000 clones in the sample, 6.9% were seen once. Sorted CD4+ subsets: naive, central memory, regulatory, stem cell-like memory (CD45RO/CCR7/CD25/CD127/CD95/CD27 panel). The germline CDR1 and CDR2 sequences are SGHTA and FQGNSA. The length of the CDR3 is 14 residues. Trimming took 1 base from V and 2 from J, leaving 7 bases between them.

The sequence came from a woman in her 30s in good health. This chain joins TRBV7-2 and TRBJ2-3; a weak D match, TRBD2 (5 bases). Specimen: central memory CD4+ T cells from blood. The CDR3 DNA reads TGTGCCAGCAGCTTAGGACTATTCACAGATACGCAGTATTTT. Residues: CASSLGLFTDTQYF.